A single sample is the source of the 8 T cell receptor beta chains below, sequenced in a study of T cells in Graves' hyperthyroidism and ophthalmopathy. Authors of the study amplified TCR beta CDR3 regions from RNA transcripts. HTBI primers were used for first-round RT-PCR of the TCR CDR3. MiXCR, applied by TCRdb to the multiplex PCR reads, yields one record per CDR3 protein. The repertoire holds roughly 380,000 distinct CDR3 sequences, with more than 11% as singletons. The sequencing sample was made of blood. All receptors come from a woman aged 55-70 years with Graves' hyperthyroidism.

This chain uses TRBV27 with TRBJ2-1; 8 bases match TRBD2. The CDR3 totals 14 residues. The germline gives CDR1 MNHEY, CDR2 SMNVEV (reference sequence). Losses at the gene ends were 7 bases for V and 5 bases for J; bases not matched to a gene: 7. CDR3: CASTAGLGNNEQFF. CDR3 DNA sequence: TGTGCCAGCACGGCGGGACTAGGTAACAATGAGCAGTTCTTC.

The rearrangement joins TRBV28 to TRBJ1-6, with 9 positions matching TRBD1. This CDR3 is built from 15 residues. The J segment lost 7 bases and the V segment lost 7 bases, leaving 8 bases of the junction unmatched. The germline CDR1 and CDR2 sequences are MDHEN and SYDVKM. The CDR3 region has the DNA TGTGCCAGCAAAGTTCCGGGACAGGGCAATTCACCCCTCCACTTT. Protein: CASKVPGQGNSPLHF.

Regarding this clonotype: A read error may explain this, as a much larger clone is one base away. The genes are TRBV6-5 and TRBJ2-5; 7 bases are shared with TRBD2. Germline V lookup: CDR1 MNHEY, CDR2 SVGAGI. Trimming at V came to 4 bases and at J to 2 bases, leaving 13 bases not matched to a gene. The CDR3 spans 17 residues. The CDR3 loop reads CASSCGGMRAWQETQYF. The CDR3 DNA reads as TGTGCCAGCAGTTGCGGGGGAATGAGGGCTTGGCAAGAGACCCAGTACTTC.

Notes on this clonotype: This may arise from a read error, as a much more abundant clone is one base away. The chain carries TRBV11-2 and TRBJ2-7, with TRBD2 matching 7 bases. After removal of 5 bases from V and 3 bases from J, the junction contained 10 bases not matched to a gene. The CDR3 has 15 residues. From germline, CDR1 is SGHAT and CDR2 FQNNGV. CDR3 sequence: CASSLLGGSYYEQYF. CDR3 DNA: TGTGCCAGCAGCCTCCTTGGCGGGAGTTACTACGAGCAGTACTTC.

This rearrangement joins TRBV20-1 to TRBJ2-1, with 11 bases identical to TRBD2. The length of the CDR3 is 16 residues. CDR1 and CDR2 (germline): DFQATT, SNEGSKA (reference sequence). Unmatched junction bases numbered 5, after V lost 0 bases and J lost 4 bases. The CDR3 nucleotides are TGCAGTGCTAGAGATGAGGGACTAGCGGTTTACAATGAGCAGTTCTTC. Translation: CSARDEGLAVYNEQFF.

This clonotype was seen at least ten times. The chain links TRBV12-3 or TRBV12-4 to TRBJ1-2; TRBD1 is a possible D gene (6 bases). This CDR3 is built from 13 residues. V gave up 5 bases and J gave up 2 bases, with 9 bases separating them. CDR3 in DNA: TGTGCCAGCAGTACAGGGAGGAACTATGGCTACACCTTC. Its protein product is CASSTGRNYGYTF.

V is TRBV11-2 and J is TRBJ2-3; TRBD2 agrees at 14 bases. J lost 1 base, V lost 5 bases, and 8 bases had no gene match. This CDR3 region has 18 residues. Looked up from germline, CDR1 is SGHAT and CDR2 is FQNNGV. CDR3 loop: CASSATGTSGSGTDTQYF. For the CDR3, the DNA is TGTGCCAGCAGCGCTACCGGGACTAGCGGGAGCGGCACAGATACGCAGTATTTT.

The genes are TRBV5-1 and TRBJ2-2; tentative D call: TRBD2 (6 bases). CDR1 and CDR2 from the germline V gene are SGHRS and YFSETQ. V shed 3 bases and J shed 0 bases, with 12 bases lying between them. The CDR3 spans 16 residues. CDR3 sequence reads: CASSSPRGPNTGELFF. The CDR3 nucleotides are TGCGCCAGCAGCTCCCCGCGGGGCCCGAACACCGGGGAGCTGTTTTTT. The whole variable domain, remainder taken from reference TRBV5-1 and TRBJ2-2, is KAGVTQTPRYLIKTRGQQVTLSCSPISGHRSVSWYQQTPGQGLQFLFEYFSETQRNKGNFPGRFSGRQFSNSRSEMNVSTLELGDSALYLCASSSPRGPNTGELFFGEGSRLTVL.